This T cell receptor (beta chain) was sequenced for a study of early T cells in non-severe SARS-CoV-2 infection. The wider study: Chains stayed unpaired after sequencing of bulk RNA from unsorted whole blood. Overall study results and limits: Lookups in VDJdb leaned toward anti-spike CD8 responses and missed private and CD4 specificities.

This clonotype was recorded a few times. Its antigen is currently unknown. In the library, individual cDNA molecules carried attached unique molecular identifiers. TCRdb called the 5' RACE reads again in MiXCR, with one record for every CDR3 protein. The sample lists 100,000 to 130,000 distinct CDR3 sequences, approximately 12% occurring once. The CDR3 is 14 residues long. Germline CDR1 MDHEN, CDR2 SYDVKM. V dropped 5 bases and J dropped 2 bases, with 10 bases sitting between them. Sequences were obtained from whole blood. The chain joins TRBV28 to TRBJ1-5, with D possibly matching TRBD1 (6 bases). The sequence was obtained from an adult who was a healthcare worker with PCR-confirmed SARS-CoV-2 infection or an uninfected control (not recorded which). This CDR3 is CASSRTVGNQPQHF. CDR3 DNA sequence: TGTGCCAGCAGTCGGACAGTGGGCAATCAGCCCCAGCATTTT.